Following are 21 T cell receptor beta chains from one sample sequenced in a study of blood T cell repertoires in COVID-19. Repertoires were generated with immunoSEQ multiplex PCR, while TCRdb's copy carries only in-frame clones and drops some. This table holds some 63,000 clones, 70% to 90% found once. Material for sequencing was peripheral blood. The receptors derive from a human donor in a cohort sampled during active COVID-19.

J is TRBJ2-3 and V is TRBV5-1; 7 bases align to TRBD1. Germline assignment: CDR1 SGHRS and CDR2 YFSETQ. V was clipped by 4 bases and J by 0 bases; unmatched bases: 2. The CDR3 extends over 14 amino acids. Here the CDR3 DNA reads TGCGCCAGCAGCACGGGACAGAGCACAGATACGCAGTATTTT. This encodes CASSTGQSTDTQYF.

The J gene is TRBJ1-2, the V gene TRBV18, with 9 nucleotides matching TRBD1. This CDR3 has 14 amino acids. V lost 3 bases and J lost 6; bases outside the gene matches: 5. Germline CDR1 and CDR2: KGHSH and LQKENI. The CDR3 loop reads CASSPPGQGNGYTF. CDR3 DNA sequence: TGTGCCAGCTCACCGCCGGGACAGGGAAATGGCTACACCTTC.

This clone has ten or more counts. The rearrangement uses TRBV7-8 and TRBJ2-1, with 9 bases aligning to TRBD1. The CDR3 sequence is 15 residues long. After removal of 5 bases from V and 3 bases from J, the junction contained 5 bases not matched to a gene. Germline V gene sequence: CDR1 SGHVS, CDR2 FQNEAQ. This CDR3 is CASSPRQGVYNEQFF. CDR3 nucleotide sequence: TGTGCCAGCAGCCCCCGACAGGGGGTCTACAATGAGCAGTTCTTC.

The V call is TRBV19, the J call TRBJ1-2; D unresolved. Deletions cut 3 bases from V and 0 bases from J, with 14 bases between. This CDR3 is built from 16 residues. Germline V gene data show CDR1 as LNHDA and CDR2 as SQIVND (reference sequence). CDR3 DNA: TGTGCCAGTAGTATTGTTTCAGGAACCTCTAACTATGGCTACACCTTC. This gives the protein CASSIVSGTSNYGYTF.

The gene calls are TRBV7-6 and TRBJ2-1; TRBD1 matches at 11 bases. The CDR3 has 17 amino acids. V gave up 3 bases and J gave up 5 bases; unmatched junction bases: 9. From germline, CDR1 is SGHVS and CDR2 FNYEAQ. The DNA for the CDR3 is TGTGCCAGCAGCTTCATCGGGGGACAGGGGGACCACAATGAGCAGTTCTTC. Protein sequence: CASSFIGGQGDHNEQFF.

The rearrangement joins TRBV7-2 to TRBJ2-3, with 11 bases lining up with TRBD2. The length of the CDR3 is 16 residues. CDR1 and CDR2 (germline): SGHTA, FQGNSA. The junction had 6 bases not matched to a gene; V was cut back by 5 bases and J by 2 bases. The CDR3 loop is CASSPLSGGATDTQYF. DNA of the CDR3: TGTGCCAGCAGCCCCCTTAGCGGGGGGGCCACAGATACGCAGTATTTT. Looking up the rest from reference TRBV7-2 and TRBJ2-3 gives the full variable domain: GAGVSQSPSNKVTEKGKDVELRCDPISGHTALYWYRQSLGQGLEFLIYFQGNSAPDKSGLPSDRFSAERTGGSVSTLTIQRTQQEDSAVYLCASSPLSGGATDTQYFGPGTRLTVL.

The chain links TRBV5-5 to TRBJ1-1; possibly TRBD1 for D (5 bases). The germline V gene has CDR1 SGHKS and CDR2 YYEKEE (reference sequence). The CDR3 has 12 amino acids. The ends were cut back, 4 bases at V and 6 bases at J, with 10 bases in the middle. The CDR3 loop is CASSQGAAEAFF. In DNA form, the CDR3 reads TGTGCCAGCAGCCAGGGTGCCGCTGAAGCTTTCTTT.

The chain combines TRBV9 with TRBJ1-3, with no clear D. With 3 bases removed from V and 0 bases from J, the gap between germline ends came to 10 bases. CDR1 and CDR2 from the germline V gene are SGDLS and YYNGEE. The CDR3 loop spans 15 amino acids. CDR3 region: CASSGGPISGNTIYF. CDR3 coding DNA: TGTGCCAGCAGCGGCGGCCCTATCTCTGGAAACACCATATATTTT.

The V and J genes are TRBV6-4 and TRBJ2-1; a weak D match, TRBD1 (6 bases). The CDR3 contains 15 residues. CDR1 and CDR2 (germline): MRHNA, SNTAGT. With 2 bases removed from V and 4 bases from J, the gap between germline ends came to 12 bases. In DNA, the CDR3 is TGTGCCAGCAGTGACGGGGGACAAGGATACAATGAGCAGTTCTTC. Translation: CASSDGGQGYNEQFF.

This sequence joins TRBV19 and TRBJ2-1, with TRBD1 matching over 8 bases. The V and J ends lost 8 bases and 4 bases, in that order; junction bases with no gene match: 7. Germline V gene sequence: CDR1 LNHDA, CDR2 SQIVND (reference sequence). This CDR3 spans 14 amino acids. The CDR3 DNA reads as TGTGCCAGTTCCGGGACAGGATTATACAATGAGCAGTTCTTC. Its protein is CASSGTGLYNEQFF.

This clone was found once. The rearrangement links TRBV10-3 to TRBJ1-1, with 7 nucleotides matching TRBD1. This CDR3 comprises 13 residues. Germline trimming cut 0 bases from V and 12 bases from J; bases unmatched to any gene: 7. Germline CDR1 reads ENHRY; CDR2 reads SYGVKD. The CDR3 nucleotides are TGTGCCATCAGTGAGTCGGAGGGGGCGGCAACTTTCTTT. Its translation is CAISESEGAATFF.

V is TRBV2 and J is TRBJ1-6, with D possibly matching TRBD1 (6 bases). CDR1 and CDR2 (germline): SNHLY, FYNNEI. Trimming removed 8 bases from V and 0 bases from J, with 20 bases in between. The CDR3 sequence is 18 residues long. CDR3 protein: CASFGYRGLSSYNSPLHF. The CDR3 DNA is TGTGCCAGCTTCGGGTATAGGGGGTTAAGCTCCTATAATTCACCCCTCCACTTT.

The gene calls are TRBV6-2 or TRBV6-3 and TRBJ2-5, with 8 bases identical to TRBD1. The CDR3 runs 18 residues. Germline loops: CDR1 MNHEY, CDR2 SVGEGT. Trimming cost V 5 bases and J 5 bases; bases outside gene matches: 19. CDR3 coding DNA: TGTGCCAGCAGTCCACTACCGGGACAGGCGAAACTCCGGGAGACCCAGTACTTC. Its protein product is CASSPLPGQAKLRETQYF.

The CDR3 reads CASSGDRGPTEAFF. CDR3 in DNA: TGTGCCAGCAGCGGAGACAGGGGGCCCACTGAAGCTTTCTTT. This chain uses TRBV6-5 with TRBJ1-1, with 10 bases lining up with TRBD1. V shed 6 bases and J 4 bases; nucleotides not matched to a gene: 5. This CDR3 has 14 residues. Germline CDR1 MNHEY, CDR2 SVGAGI.

The chain recombines TRBV12-5 with TRBJ1-1, with 7 bases fitting TRBD1. The CDR3 has 16 amino acids. The germline V gene has CDR1 LGHNT and CDR2 FRNRAP. J lost 1 base, V lost 0 bases, and 5 bases had no gene match. CDR3 protein: CASGLVLGTANTEAFF. DNA for the CDR3: TGTGCTAGTGGTTTGGTCCTGGGGACAGCGAACACTGAAGCTTTCTTT.

This clone was detected once. The chain carries TRBV18 and TRBJ1-2; D remains unclear. Germline CDR1 reads KGHSH; CDR2 reads LQKENI. CDR3 length: 14 residues. V dropped 1 base and J dropped 6 bases, with 12 bases sitting between them. The DNA for the CDR3 is TGTGCCAGCTCACCACTTGCGGGTCCTCATGGCTACACCTTC. It specifies CASSPLAGPHGYTF.

The chain joins TRBV18 to TRBJ2-7; 10 bases match TRBD1. CDR1 KGHSH and CDR2 LQKENI come from the germline V gene. The CDR3 length is 15 residues. V shed 5 bases and J 5 bases; nucleotides not matched to a gene: 9. CDR3 nucleotides: TGTGCCAGCTCATCCAATTTCGGGACAGGGGACGAGCAGTACTTC. It encodes CASSSNFGTGDEQYF.

The rearrangement uses TRBV10-2 and TRBJ2-3; D not certain. Deletions cut 5 bases from V and 8 bases from J, with 11 bases between. Germline CDR1 is WSHSY and CDR2 is SAAADI. CDR3 length: 12 residues. CDR3 DNA sequence: TGCGCCAGCAGTATCGACTTTACTACGCAGTATTTT. Translated, it gives CASSIDFTTQYF.

This clone showed up just once. The rearrangement uses TRBV27 and TRBJ1-2; 12 bases align to TRBD1. The CDR3 has 13 residues. Germline lookup yields CDR1 MNHEY and CDR2 SMNVEV (reference sequence). With 6 bases clipped from V and 5 bases from J, the junction kept 1 base outside the gene matches. CDR3 coding DNA: TGTGCCAGCAGGGGACAGGGGGCTTATGGCTACACCTTC. It translates to CASRGQGAYGYTF.

This clone occurred a few times. The chain uses TRBV9 and TRBJ2-2, with TRBD2 matching 8 bases. The CDR3 is made up of 15 amino acids. Germline CDR1 SGDLS, CDR2 YYNGEE. After removal of 2 bases from V and 5 bases from J, the junction contained 5 bases not matched to a gene. The CDR3 reads CASSVSRGVTGELFF. The CDR3, as DNA: TGTGCCAGCAGCGTGTCGCGGGGGGTAACCGGGGAGCTGTTTTTT.

This clone appeared a single time. This chain uses TRBV7-2 with TRBJ1-3; tentative D call: TRBD1 (5 bases). The CDR3 totals 16 residues. CDR1 and CDR2 (germline): SGHTA, FQGNSA. Trimming left V 1 base short and J 0 bases short, with 10 bases between. The chain's CDR3 is CASSLVRGSSGNTIYF. CDR3 nucleotide sequence: TGTGCCAGCAGCTTAGTTCGGGGGAGCTCTGGAAACACCATATATTTT.